The 32 T cell receptor beta chains reported below all come from one sample, sequenced in a study of T cells in localized non-small cell lung cancer. Produced via immunoSEQ multiplex PCR; TCRdb's table is partial and in-frame only. Of 65,000 to 95,000 clones listed, around three quarters are singletons. The source material was PBMCs, sampled before any cancer treatment. These receptors were taken from a man aged 40-75 years with stage II squamous cell lung carcinoma.

The chain joins TRBV10-1 to TRBJ1-3; tentatively, D is TRBD1 (5 bases). In germline, CDR1 is WNHNN, CDR2 SYGVQD (reference sequence). This CDR3 comprises 15 residues. Trimming took off 7 bases at V and 0 bases at J, with 13 bases between the two ends. The DNA of the CDR3 is TGCGCCAGCACCGGTGGGGGGAACTCTGGAAACACCATATATTTT. Translated, it gives CASTGGGNSGNTIYF.

The chain has TRBV5-1 and TRBJ1-2; 9 nucleotides align to TRBD1. This CDR3 has 14 amino acids. The V gene's germline CDR1 is SGHRS and CDR2 YFSETQ. Trimming cost V 4 bases and J 7 bases; bases outside gene matches: 8. The CDR3 DNA sequence: TGCGCCAGCAGCGGAACGGGACAGGGTAGTGGCTACACCTTC. As protein: CASSGTGQGSGYTF.

The chain is built from TRBV2 and TRBJ2-1, with 8 bases aligning to TRBD1. There are 17 residues in the CDR3. With V trimmed by 5 bases and J by 8 bases, 17 bases remained unmatched. Germline V CDR1 and CDR2: SNHLY, FYNNEI. The CDR3 reads CASSPPPGQGVRDEQFF. The CDR3 DNA sequence: TGTGCCAGCAGTCCTCCCCCCGGACAGGGCGTTCGCGATGAGCAGTTCTTC.

This chain uses TRBV14 with TRBJ1-2; no definite D call. Germline V CDR1 and CDR2: SGHDN, FVKESK. This CDR3 has 12 amino acids. V was shortened by 4 bases and J by 8 bases, with 11 bases between the two germline ends. The CDR3 spells CASSPGLRGYTF. The CDR3 nucleotides are TGTGCCAGCAGCCCTGGACTGCGGGGCTACACCTTC.

This chain uses TRBV9 with TRBJ1-6, with TRBD1 identical over 7 bases. Germline V gene sequence: CDR1 SGDLS, CDR2 YYNGEE. Unmatched junction bases numbered 8, after V lost 6 bases and J lost 8 bases. The length of the CDR3 is 14 residues. The CDR3 coding sequence is TGTGCCAGCACACGGGACAGTTCTCATTCACCCCTCCACTTT. Amino acid sequence: CASTRDSSHSPLHF. Full variable domain (outside the CDR3, taken from reference TRBV9 and TRBJ1-6): DSGVTQTPKHLITATGQRVTLRCSPRSGDLSVYWYQQSLDQGLQFLIQYYNGEERAKGNILERFSAQQFPDLHSELNLSSLELGDSALYFCASTRDSSHSPLHFGNGTRLTVT.

This sequence joins TRBV7-9 and TRBJ1-2, with D possibly TRBD1 on 6 matching bases. V lost 5 bases to trimming and J lost 3 bases, with 13 bases between them. Germline CDR1 reads SEHNR; CDR2 reads FQNEAQ (reference sequence). This CDR3 comprises 14 residues. The chain's CDR3 is CASSPRGNDYGYTF. CDR3 bases: TGTGCCAGCAGCCCAAGGGGGAACGACTATGGCTACACCTTC.

V usage is TRBV11-2 and J usage is TRBJ2-7, with TRBD1 identical over 7 bases. Germline lookup yields CDR1 SGHAT and CDR2 FQNNGV. There are 14 residues in the CDR3. V shed 9 bases and J 2 bases; nucleotides not matched to a gene: 10. The CDR3: CASSDRRRTYEQYF. In DNA form, the CDR3 reads TGTGCCAGTTCGGACAGGCGCCGCACCTACGAGCAGTACTTC.

This clone was picked up a small number of times. The chain is built from TRBV23-1 and TRBJ2-1; D may be TRBD1 or TRBD2 (5 bases each). TRBV23-1 is annotated as an ORF whose role is uncertain. The length of the CDR3 is 16 residues. V was cut by 3 bases and J by 3 bases, with 15 bases left in between. DNA of the CDR3: TGCGCCAGCAGTCATCCACCGGGACGGCGCTACAATGAGCAGTTCTTC. Translation gives CASSHPPGRRYNEQFF.

V is TRBV2 and J is TRBJ2-5; 9 bases fit TRBD2. Germline CDR1 is SNHLY and CDR2 is FYNNEI. This CDR3 is 17 amino acids long. J was trimmed by 2 bases and V by 1 base; bases with no gene match: 8. This CDR3 reads CASSEDLAGGSQETQYF. CDR3 sequence (DNA): TGTGCCAGCAGTGAAGATTTGGCGGGGGGGAGTCAAGAGACCCAGTACTTC.

This chain uses TRBV5-1 with TRBJ1-1, with a possible D match to TRBD1 (5 bases). Trimming shortened V by 5 bases and J by 1 base, and 9 bases separated the two germline ends. In germline, CDR1 is SGHRS, CDR2 YFSETQ. The CDR3 totals 13 residues. The DNA for the CDR3 is TGCGCCAGCAGGACAGCCCAGAACACTGAAGCTTTCTTT. Its translation: CASRTAQNTEAFF. Full variable domain (rest looked up from reference TRBV5-1 and TRBJ1-1): KAGVTQTPRYLIKTRGQQVTLSCSPISGHRSVSWYQQTPGQGLQFLFEYFSETQRNKGNFPGRFSGRQFSNSRSEMNVSTLELGDSALYLCASRTAQNTEAFFGQGTRLTVV.

V usage is TRBV5-1 and J usage is TRBJ2-5, with 9 positions matching TRBD1. Germline CDR1 reads SGHRS; CDR2 reads YFSETQ. V lost 0 bases, J lost 5 bases, and 2 bases stayed unmatched. The CDR3 is 14 residues long. For the CDR3, the DNA is TGCGCCAGCAGCTTGGACAGGGGGCTGGAGACCCAGTACTTC. Translation: CASSLDRGLETQYF.

The V gene is TRBV7-9, the J gene TRBJ2-2; 10 bases are a match to TRBD2. V trimming: 1 base; J trimming: 6 bases; junction bases outside the gene matches: 11. Germline V CDR1 and CDR2: SEHNR, FQNEAQ (reference sequence). The CDR3 extends over 18 amino acids. CDR3 sequence: CASSLGSLRAGGPGELFF. The CDR3 region has the DNA TGTGCCAGCAGCTTAGGATCGCTTCGAGCGGGGGGGCCCGGGGAGCTGTTTTTT. Using reference TRBV7-9 and TRBJ2-2 for the parts outside the CDR3, the full variable domain is DTGVSQNPRHKITKRGQNVTFRCDPISEHNRLYWYRQTLGQGPEFLTYFQNEAQLEKSRLLSDRFSAERPKGSFSTLEIQRTEQGDSAMYLCASSLGSLRAGGPGELFFGEGSRLTVL.

This rearrangement joins TRBV28 to TRBJ2-1, with 9 bases that match TRBD1. The CDR3 runs 15 residues. From germline, CDR1 is MDHEN and CDR2 SYDVKM. Losses at the gene ends were 6 bases for V and 7 bases for J; bases not matched to a gene: 10. The CDR3 spells CASSFRDRERNEQFF. DNA for the CDR3: TGTGCCAGCAGCTTCAGGGACAGGGAGAGGAATGAGCAGTTCTTC.

The chain couples TRBV14 to TRBJ2-6; D is perhaps TRBD2 (6 bases). Germline CDR1 is SGHDN and CDR2 is FVKESK. V lost 4 bases, J lost 5 bases, and 12 bases lay in between. The CDR3 length is 15 residues. The CDR3 protein is CASSPGLLWANVLTF. The CDR3 DNA is TGTGCCAGCAGCCCGGGACTCCTGTGGGCCAACGTCCTGACTTTC.

The chain recombines TRBV7-3 with TRBJ2-1, with D tentatively TRBD2 (6 bases). Trimming removed 1 base from V and 7 bases from J, with 14 bases in between. CDR3 length: 15 amino acids. Germline CDR1 reads SGHTA; CDR2 reads FQGTGA. As DNA, the CDR3 is TGTGCCAGCAGCTTAATAGGCGGAGGGAGAAATGAGCAGTTCTTC. Translating it yields CASSLIGGGRNEQFF.

The chain combines TRBV28 with TRBJ1-1; maybe TRBD1 (6 bases). The CDR3 contains 14 residues. Trimming stripped 5 bases from V and 7 bases from J, with 17 bases between. Germline CDR1 and CDR2: MDHEN and SYDVKM. This chain's CDR3 is CASSGPGGPFEAFF. Written as DNA, the CDR3 is TGTGCCAGCAGTGGCCCCGGGGGCCCCTTTGAAGCTTTCTTT.

The rearrangement joins TRBV30 to TRBJ1-5, with 12 bases matching TRBD1. CDR3 size: 17 residues. J gave up 7 bases and V 0 bases, and 10 bases lay outside the gene matches. Germline-derived CDR1 and CDR2 are GTSNPN and SVGIG (reference sequence). The CDR3 region is CAWSVLGDRGRRQPQHF. CDR3 sequence (DNA): TGTGCCTGGAGTGTACTAGGGGACAGGGGGCGCAGGCAGCCCCAGCATTTT.

This chain connects TRBV30 to TRBJ2-7; D is unclear. The CDR3 length is 12 residues. CDR1 is GTSNPN and CDR2 is SVGIG in the germline V gene (reference sequence). V dropped 2 bases and J dropped 3 bases, with 8 bases sitting between them. The DNA of the CDR3 is TGTGCCTGGAGTCAGCAGGTCTACGAGCAGTACTTC. It specifies CAWSQQVYEQYF. The whole variable domain, filled in from reference TRBV30 and TRBJ2-7, reads SQTIHQWPATLVQPVGSPLSLECTVEGTSNPNLYWYRQAAGRGLQLLFYSVGIGQISSEVPQNLSASRPQDRQFILSSKKLLLSDSGFYLCAWSQQVYEQYFGPGTRLTVT.

The chain carries TRBV9 and TRBJ2-1; D ambiguous. This CDR3 is 14 amino acids long. Germline-derived CDR1 and CDR2 are SGDLS and YYNGEE. The V gene lost 1 base and the J gene lost 8 bases, with 13 bases spanning the gap. CDR3 sequence: CASSVRGLKDEQFF. In nucleotides, the CDR3 is TGTGCCAGCAGCGTACGAGGTCTTAAAGATGAGCAGTTCTTC.

The chain recombines TRBV7-3 with TRBJ1-2; 7 bases line up with TRBD1. Per germline, CDR1 SGHTA and CDR2 FQGTGA. J gave up 7 bases and V 1 base, and 18 bases lay outside the gene matches. The CDR3 is made up of 18 amino acids. The CDR3 reads CASSLNRPLAGQKIGYTF. CDR3 DNA sequence: TGTGCCAGCAGCTTAAACCGCCCCTTAGCGGGACAGAAAATTGGCTACACCTTC.

Only one count was recorded for this clone. The genes are TRBV9 and TRBJ2-1; TRBD2 aligns across 8 bases. CDR3 length: 14 amino acids. V lost 4 bases and J lost 7; bases outside the gene matches: 7. Germline V gives CDR1 SGDLS, CDR2 YYNGEE. The CDR3 DNA reads TGTGCCAGCAGCTCGGGGGGGCAAGATAATGAGCAGTTCTTC. Translating gives CASSSGGQDNEQFF.

This clone appeared a single time. Its ends do not fully match the called genes, so a read error is possible. The rearrangement joins TRBV7-7 to TRBJ2-1, with a tentative D call TRBD1 (6 bases). CDR1 is SSHAT, CDR2 FNYEAQ, per germline (reference sequence). The CDR3 is made up of 11 amino acids. The CDR3: CASSQGTEQFF. As DNA, the CDR3 is TGTGCTAGCAGCCAGGGGACTGAGCAGTTCTTC.

The table lists this clone with a few counts. The chain carries TRBV6-1 and TRBJ2-5; D perhaps matches TRBD1 (5 bases). Between the trimmed V and J ends, which lost 4 bases and 4 bases, there was a span of 10 bases. This CDR3 has 13 residues. Germline V gene lookup returns CDR1 MNHNS and CDR2 SASEGT. Written as DNA, the CDR3 is TGTGCCAGCAGTGTAGGGGTAGGAGAGACCCAGTACTTC. Protein: CASSVGVGETQYF.

The chain uses TRBV11-3 and TRBJ2-7; D not resolved. The CDR3 runs 14 residues. V lost 1 base, J lost 3 bases, and 10 bases lay in between. From germline, CDR1 is SGHNT and CDR2 YENEEA. In DNA, the CDR3 is TGTGCCAGCAGCTTAGGCGATGGGGTCTACGAGCAGTACTTC. Translated: CASSLGDGVYEQYF.

V gene TRBV21-1 combines with J gene TRBJ2-2; the table assigns TRBD2, which was not confirmed against the DNA. TRBV21-1 is assigned pseudogene status. The CDR3 runs to 17 residues. CDR3 in amino acids: CASTSFRPGLATGELFF. In DNA, the CDR3 is TGTGCCAGCACCTCTTTCCGACCGGGACTAGCAACCGGGGAGCTGTTTTTT.

The CDR3 DNA reads TGTGCCTGGAGTGCGGCGTCTGGGGGCTACACCTTC. Its protein is CAWSAASGGYTF. This rearrangement joins TRBV30 to TRBJ1-2; D is unclear. Germline V gives CDR1 GTSNPN, CDR2 SVGIG (reference sequence). CDR3 length equals 12 residues. Trimming removed 1 base at V and 8 bases at J, with 11 bases between.

This clone is a singleton in its sample. The chain carries TRBV18 and TRBJ1-1; maybe TRBD1 (5 bases). The germline V and J ends were trimmed by 3 bases and 5 bases, with 16 bases remaining between them. The CDR3 consists of 15 residues. Germline loops: CDR1 KGHSH, CDR2 LQKENI. This CDR3 reads CASSPSGGIRTEAFF. CDR3 nucleotides: TGTGCCAGCTCACCCTCGGGGGGGATCCGGACTGAAGCTTTCTTT.

This sequence joins TRBV28 and TRBJ2-3; no definite D call. The CDR3 sequence is 15 residues long. The ends were cut back, 5 bases at V and 0 bases at J, with 12 bases in the middle. CDR1 is MDHEN and CDR2 is SYDVKM in the germline V gene. The CDR3 loop is CASSGTRISTDTQYF. The CDR3, as DNA: TGTGCCAGCAGTGGTACAAGGATAAGCACAGATACGCAGTATTTT.

The V and J genes are TRBV10-3 and TRBJ1-1; 7 bases agree with TRBD1. Germline values: CDR1 ENHRY, CDR2 SYGVKD. Germline trimming cut 6 bases from V and 3 bases from J; bases unmatched to any gene: 7. The CDR3 loop spans 14 amino acids. The CDR3 DNA sequence: TGTGCCATCAGCACAACAGGGGTCGACACTGAAGCTTTCTTT. Translated: CAISTTGVDTEAFF.

The chain recombines TRBV7-9 with TRBJ1-6, with TRBD1 matching 8 bases. The CDR3 runs 16 residues. Per germline, CDR1 SEHNR and CDR2 FQNEAQ (reference sequence). V gave up 4 bases and J gave up 7 bases; unmatched junction bases: 9. The CDR3 loop reads CASSYGQGFSNSPLHF. The CDR3 nucleotides read TGTGCCAGCAGCTACGGACAGGGCTTTTCAAATTCACCCCTCCACTTT.

The rearrangement links TRBV12-5 to TRBJ2-1; 7 bases are shared with TRBD2. This CDR3 spans 20 amino acids. V dropped 0 bases and J dropped 6; count of bases not matched to a gene: 20. Germline V gene sequence: CDR1 LGHNT, CDR2 FRNRAP. The DNA for the CDR3 is TGTGCTAGTGGTTTGGTACGACCGGTGGGGGGGAAATCGGGTGGCAATGAGCAGTTCTTC. Translating gives CASGLVRPVGGKSGGNEQFF.

The chain combines TRBV18 with TRBJ1-1; perhaps TRBD1 as D (6 bases). Trimming left V 0 bases short and J 6 bases short, with 11 bases between. The CDR3 loop spans 14 amino acids. Germline V gene lookup returns CDR1 KGHSH and CDR2 LQKENI. CDR3 DNA: TGTGCCAGCTCACCACCACAGGGCCTCGCTGAAGCTTTCTTT. Its protein is CASSPPQGLAEAFF.